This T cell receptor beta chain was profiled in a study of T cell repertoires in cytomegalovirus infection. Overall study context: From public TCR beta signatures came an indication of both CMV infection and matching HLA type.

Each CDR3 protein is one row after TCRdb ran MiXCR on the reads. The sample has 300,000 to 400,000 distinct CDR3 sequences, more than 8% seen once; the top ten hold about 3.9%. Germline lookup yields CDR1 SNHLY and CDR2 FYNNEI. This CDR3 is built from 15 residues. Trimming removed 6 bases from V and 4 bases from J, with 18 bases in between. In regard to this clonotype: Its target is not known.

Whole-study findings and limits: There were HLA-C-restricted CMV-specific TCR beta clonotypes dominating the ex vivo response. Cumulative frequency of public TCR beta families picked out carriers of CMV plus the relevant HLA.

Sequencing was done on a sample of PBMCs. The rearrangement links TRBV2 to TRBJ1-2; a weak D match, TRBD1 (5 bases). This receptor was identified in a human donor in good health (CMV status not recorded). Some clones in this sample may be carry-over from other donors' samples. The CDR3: CASSVSIRAGYGYTF. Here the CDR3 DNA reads TGTGCCAGCAGCGTTTCGATCAGGGCGGGCTATGGCTACACCTTC.